The T cell receptor beta chain described here comes from a study of blood T cell repertoires in COVID-19. In the study overall: The cDNA or gDNA used as material had been derived from T cells, B-cell-depleted T cells, or PBMCs.

This CDR3 spans 14 amino acids. Deletions cut 0 bases from V and 0 bases from J, with 6 bases between. CDR1 SGDLS and CDR2 YYNGEE come from the germline V gene. Authors' methods: Amplification of reference gene primers was used by the study to estimate nucleated cell counts. The repertoire was sequenced with immunoSEQ multiplex PCR; TCRdb's copy has only in-frame clones and lacks some. V, J and clone size are taken as reported in that table, and D and trimming were inferred from the DNA itself. The profile covers about 46,000 clones, with over 75% appearing a single time and less than 35% taken by the ten largest. A Seattle source enrolled patients during active infection and followed them longitudinally.

The receptor was isolated from a woman over 75 with COVID-19, enrolled during active disease. This sequence joins TRBV9 and TRBJ2-5; D gene ambiguous. The material sequenced was peripheral blood. Here the CDR3 reads CASSVASNQETQYF. The CDR3, as DNA: TGTGCCAGCAGCGTAGCATCAAACCAAGAGACCCAGTACTTC.